This paragraph reports one TCR beta chain. The data originate from a study of blood T cell repertoires in COVID-19. Study as a whole: The origin of the acute and convalescent COVID-19 samples was the United States, Italy and Spain. PBMCs, B-cell-depleted T cells, or T cells provided the cDNA or gDNA that made up the material.

Each participant's cohort was designated according to participant-reported clinical history. Up to 2 weeks before entering the study, exposed participants had met a COVID-19 case. Sequencing used immunoSEQ multiplex PCR; TCRdb keeps in-frame clones, though not all of them. The sample carries fewer than 350,000 clones, about 85% recorded once. This receptor was obtained from a woman in her twenties or thirties who had been exposed to COVID-19. The specimen was PBMCs or T cells enriched from blood (not recorded which).

CDR3 sequence reads: CASSSPLADPYEQYF. The CDR3 nucleotides read TGTGCCAGCAGCTCCCCACTAGCGGACCCCTACGAGCAGTACTTC. The rearrangement links TRBV6-5 to TRBJ2-7, with 8 nucleotides matching TRBD2. Germline V gives CDR1 MNHEY, CDR2 SVGAGI. The CDR3 spans 15 residues. V shed 6 bases, J shed 2 bases, and the junction held 9 bases outside the gene matches.